The sequence of this T cell receptor beta chain was determined in a study of early T cells in non-severe SARS-CoV-2 infection. TCRdb re-called the 5' RACE reads with MiXCR, one entry per CDR3 protein. The data contain 50,000 to 60,000 distinct CDR3 sequences, roughly 8.7% of them singletons. The J segment lost 2 bases and the V segment lost 0 bases, leaving 4 bases of the junction unmatched. The CDR3 totals 16 residues. Looked up from germline, CDR1 is SGHVS and CDR2 is FNYEAQ. V usage is TRBV7-6 and J usage is TRBJ2-3; 8 nucleotides line up with TRBD2. This TCR came from an adult who was a healthcare worker with PCR-confirmed SARS-CoV-2 infection or an uninfected control (not recorded which). The material sequenced was whole blood, taken at baseline. This CDR3 is CASSLAGGGSTDTQYF. The CDR3 DNA reads TGTGCCAGCAGCTTAGCCGGCGGGGGGTCCACAGATACGCAGTATTTT.